The clone carrying this TCR beta chain was observed a handful of times. Its antigen remains unknown. These data come from a study of T cells after yellow fever vaccination. The CDR3 length is 16 residues. V shed 0 bases and J shed 8 bases, with 16 bases lying between them. Per germline, CDR1 SEHNR and CDR2 FQNEAQ (reference sequence). Study-level findings and limits: The CD4 and CD8 compartments had a small share of their clonotypes in common.

TCRdb re-called the 5' RACE reads with MiXCR, one entry per CDR3 protein. Of some 340,000 distinct CDR3 sequences listed, about 11% are singletons. This TCR came from a man aged 18 to 29 who received the YFV17D yellow fever vaccine. The rearrangement uses TRBV7-9 and TRBJ1-4; TRBD1 might be the D (5 bases). The source was CD4+ T cells sorted from PBMCs, collected 45 days after the yellow fever booster vaccination. CDR3 nucleotides: TGTGCCAGCAGCTTAGCAGGCTCGCGGGACCGGGAAAAACTGTTTTTT. It translates to CASSLAGSRDREKLFF.